Listed below are T cell receptor beta chains from one sample, sequenced in a study of OX40 agonist ivuxolimab in advanced cancers. Here immunoSEQ multiplex PCR was the method, and the copy in TCRdb shows in-frame clones only, minus some. The sample shows 60,000 to 75,000 clones, 84% of them seen only once. The material was CD4+ or CD8+ T cells sorted from blood, obtained in a trial of the OX40 agonist ivuxolimab. All receptors come from an adult with an advanced solid tumor such as melanoma, head and neck, liver or kidney cancer. Both conserved end residues are trimmed from each CDR3. Fields, in order: D gene, V gene, CDR3 protein. A D gene is named only where the DNA matches it firmly.

>-|TRBV2
ASILTDSYEQY
>-|TRBV2
AGGLYGELF
>TRBD2|TRBV5-1
ASSPASGRAHEQF
>-|TRBV5-3
ARSSLLLALDHYNEQF
>-|TRBV18
ASSPGEKAF
>-|TRBV6-1
ASRGVGDYNSPLH
>-|TRBV6-1
ASSPTSSSYNEQF
>TRBD2|TRBV2
ASSRLAGVGETQY
>-|TRBV6-1
ASSGGYSNQPQH
>-|TRBV5-1
ASSLQGTYNEQF
>-|TRBV5-6
ASVDGNREVTDTQY
>-|TRBV11-2
ASSLEGGRAWNDGYT
>TRBD1|TRBV2
ASSEALDRAGGQPQH
>-|TRBV5-4
ASSTGTDNEKLF
>TRBD1|TRBV19
ASSIMAGGRNQPQH
>TRBD1|TRBV27
ASRTTGGRYETQY
>-|TRBV5-8
ASSTEGAKNIQY